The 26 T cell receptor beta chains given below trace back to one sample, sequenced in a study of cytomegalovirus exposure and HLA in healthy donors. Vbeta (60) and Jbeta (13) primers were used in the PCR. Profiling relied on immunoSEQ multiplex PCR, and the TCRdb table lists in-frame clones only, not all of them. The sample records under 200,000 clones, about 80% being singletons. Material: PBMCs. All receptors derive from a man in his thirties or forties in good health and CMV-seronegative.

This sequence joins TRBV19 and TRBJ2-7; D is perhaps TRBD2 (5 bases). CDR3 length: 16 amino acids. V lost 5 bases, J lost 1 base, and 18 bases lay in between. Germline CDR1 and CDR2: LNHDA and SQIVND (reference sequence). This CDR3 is CASSHTGSGPSYEQYF. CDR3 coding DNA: TGTGCCAGTAGTCATACGGGGAGTGGACCATCCTACGAGCAGTACTTC.

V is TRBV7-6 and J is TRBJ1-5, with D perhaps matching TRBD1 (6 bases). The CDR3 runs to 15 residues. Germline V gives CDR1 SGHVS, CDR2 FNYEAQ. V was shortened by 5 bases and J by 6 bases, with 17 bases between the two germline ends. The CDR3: CASSPSGGHGQPQHF. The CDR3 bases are TGTGCCAGCAGCCCCTCGGGGGGGCACGGTCAGCCCCAGCATTTT. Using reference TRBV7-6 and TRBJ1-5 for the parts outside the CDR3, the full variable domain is GAGVSQSPRYKVTKRGQDVALRCDPISGHVSLYWYRQALGQGPEFLTYFNYEAQQDKSGLPNDRFSAERPEGSISTLTIQRTEQRDSAMYRCASSPSGGHGQPQHFGDGTRLSIL.

For the CDR3, the DNA is TGTGCCTGGGGGGGGGATTACGAGCAGTACTTC. This codes for CAWGGDYEQYF. This chain links TRBV30 with TRBJ2-7, with TRBD2 matching over 7 bases. This CDR3 spans 11 amino acids. V shed 5 bases and J 4 bases; nucleotides not matched to a gene: 2. The germline CDR1 and CDR2 sequences are GTSNPN and SVGIG (reference sequence).

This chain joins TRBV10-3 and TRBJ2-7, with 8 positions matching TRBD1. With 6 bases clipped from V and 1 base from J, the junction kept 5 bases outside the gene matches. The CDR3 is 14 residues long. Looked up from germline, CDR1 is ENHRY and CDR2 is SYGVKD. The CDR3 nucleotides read TGTGCCATCAGGGACGGACAGGGATCCTACGAGCAGTACTTC. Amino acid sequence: CAIRDGQGSYEQYF.

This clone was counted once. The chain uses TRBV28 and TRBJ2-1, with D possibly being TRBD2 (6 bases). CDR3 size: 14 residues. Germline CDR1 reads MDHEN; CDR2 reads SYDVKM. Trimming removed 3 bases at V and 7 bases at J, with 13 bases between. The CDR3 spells CASSLPGEGNEQFF. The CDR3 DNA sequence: TGTGCCAGCAGTTTGCCGGGAGAGGGGAATGAGCAGTTCTTC.

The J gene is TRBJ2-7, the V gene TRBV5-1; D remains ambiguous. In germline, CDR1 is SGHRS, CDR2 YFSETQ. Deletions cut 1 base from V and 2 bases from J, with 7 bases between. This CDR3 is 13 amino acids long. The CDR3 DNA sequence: TGCGCCAGCAGCTTGCAACAAACCTACGAGCAGTACTTC. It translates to CASSLQQTYEQYF.

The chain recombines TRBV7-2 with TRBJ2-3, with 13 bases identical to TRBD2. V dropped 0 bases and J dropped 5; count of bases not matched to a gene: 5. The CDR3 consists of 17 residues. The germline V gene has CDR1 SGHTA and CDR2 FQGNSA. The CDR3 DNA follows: TGTGCCAGCAGCTTAGCACTAGCGGGGGGGCTCCTAGATACGCAGTATTTT. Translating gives CASSLALAGGLLDTQYF.

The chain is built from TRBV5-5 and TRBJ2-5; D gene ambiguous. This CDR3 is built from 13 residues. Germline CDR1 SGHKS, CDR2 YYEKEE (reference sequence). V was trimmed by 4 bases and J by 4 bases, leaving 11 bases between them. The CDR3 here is CASSPISGETQYF. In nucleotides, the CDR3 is TGTGCCAGCAGCCCCATTTCAGGAGAGACCCAGTACTTC.

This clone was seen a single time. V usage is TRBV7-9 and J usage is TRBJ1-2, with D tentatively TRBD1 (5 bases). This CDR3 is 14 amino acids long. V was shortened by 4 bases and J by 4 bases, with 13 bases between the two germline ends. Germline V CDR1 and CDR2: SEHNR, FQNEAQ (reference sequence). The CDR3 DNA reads TGTGCCAGCAGCTCCGCAGGTAGGGGCTATGGCTACACCTTC. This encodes CASSSAGRGYGYTF.

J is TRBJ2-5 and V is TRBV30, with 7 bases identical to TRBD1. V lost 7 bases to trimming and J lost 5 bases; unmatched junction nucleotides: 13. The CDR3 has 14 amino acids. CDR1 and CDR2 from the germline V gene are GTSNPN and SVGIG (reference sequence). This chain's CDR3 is CALGTEGSRETQYF. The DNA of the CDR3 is TGTGCCTTAGGGACAGAGGGATCGAGGGAGACCCAGTACTTC.

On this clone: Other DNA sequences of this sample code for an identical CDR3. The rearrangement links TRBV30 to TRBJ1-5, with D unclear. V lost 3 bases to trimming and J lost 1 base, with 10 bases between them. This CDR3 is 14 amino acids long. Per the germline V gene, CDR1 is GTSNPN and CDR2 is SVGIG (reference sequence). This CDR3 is CAWSPRRSNQPQHF. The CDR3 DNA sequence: TGTGCCTGGAGCCCCCGGCGGAGCAATCAGCCCCAGCATTTT.

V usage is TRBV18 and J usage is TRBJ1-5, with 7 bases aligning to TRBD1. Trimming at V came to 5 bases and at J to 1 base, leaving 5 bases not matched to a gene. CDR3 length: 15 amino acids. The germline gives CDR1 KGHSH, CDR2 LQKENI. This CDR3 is CASSSGQSSNQPQHF. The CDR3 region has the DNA TGTGCCAGCTCATCGGGACAGTCAAGCAATCAGCCCCAGCATTTT.

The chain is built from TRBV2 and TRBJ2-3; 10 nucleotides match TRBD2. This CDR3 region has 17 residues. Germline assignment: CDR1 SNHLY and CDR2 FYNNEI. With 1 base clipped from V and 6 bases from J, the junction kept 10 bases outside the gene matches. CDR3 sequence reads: CASSEGLASGGSDTQYF. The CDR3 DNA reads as TGTGCCAGCAGTGAAGGTCTGGCTAGCGGGGGATCGGATACGCAGTATTTT.

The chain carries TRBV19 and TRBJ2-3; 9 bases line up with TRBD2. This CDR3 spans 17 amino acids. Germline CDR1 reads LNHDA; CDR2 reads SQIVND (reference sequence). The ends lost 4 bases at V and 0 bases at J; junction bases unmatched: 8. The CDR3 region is CASSTLLTSGSTDTQYF. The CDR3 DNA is TGTGCCAGTAGTACCCTCCTGACTAGCGGTAGCACAGATACGCAGTATTTT.

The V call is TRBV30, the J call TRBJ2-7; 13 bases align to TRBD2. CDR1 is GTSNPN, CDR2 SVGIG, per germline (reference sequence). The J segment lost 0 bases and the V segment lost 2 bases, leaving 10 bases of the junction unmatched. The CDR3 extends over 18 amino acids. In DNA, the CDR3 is TGTGCCTGGAGTCCCGGACTAGCGGGAGACACCCGCTCCTACGAGCAGTACTTC. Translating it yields CAWSPGLAGDTRSYEQYF. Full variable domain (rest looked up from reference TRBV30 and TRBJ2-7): SQTIHQWPATLVQPVGSPLSLECTVEGTSNPNLYWYRQAAGRGLQLLFYSVGIGQISSEVPQNLSASRPQDRQFILSSKKLLLSDSGFYLCAWSPGLAGDTRSYEQYFGPGTRLTVT.

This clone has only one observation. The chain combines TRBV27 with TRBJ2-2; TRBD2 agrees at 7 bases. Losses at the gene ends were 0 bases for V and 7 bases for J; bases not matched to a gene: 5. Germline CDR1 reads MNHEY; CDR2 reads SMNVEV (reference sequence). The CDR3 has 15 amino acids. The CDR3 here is CASSLSWAGVGELFF. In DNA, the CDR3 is TGTGCCAGCAGTTTATCCTGGGCGGGGGTCGGGGAGCTGTTTTTT.

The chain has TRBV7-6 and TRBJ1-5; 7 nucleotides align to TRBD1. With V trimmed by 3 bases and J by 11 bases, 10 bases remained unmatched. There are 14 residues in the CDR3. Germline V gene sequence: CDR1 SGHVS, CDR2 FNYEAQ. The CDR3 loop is CASSLTDTQGAQHF. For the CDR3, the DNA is TGTGCCAGCAGCTTGACAGACACGCAGGGGGCCCAGCATTTT.

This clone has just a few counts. The CDR3 sequence: CASLGHLYNEQFF. CDR3 DNA: TGTGCCAGCTTGGGGCACCTCTACAATGAGCAGTTCTTC. This chain connects TRBV7-9 to TRBJ2-1; weak D call: TRBD1 (5 bases). This CDR3 has 13 residues. V lost 8 bases and J 3 bases, leaving 11 bases between the germline ends. The germline V gene has CDR1 SEHNR and CDR2 FQNEAQ (reference sequence).

CDR3 sequence: CASSQIPVNTEAFF. The CDR3 DNA is TGTGCCAGTAGCCAAATACCAGTGAACACTGAAGCTTTCTTT. V usage is TRBV19 and J usage is TRBJ1-1; D remains ambiguous. Germline V lookup: CDR1 LNHDA, CDR2 SQIVND (reference sequence). The CDR3 spans 14 residues. Trimming shortened V by 6 bases and J by 0 bases, and 11 bases separated the two germline ends.

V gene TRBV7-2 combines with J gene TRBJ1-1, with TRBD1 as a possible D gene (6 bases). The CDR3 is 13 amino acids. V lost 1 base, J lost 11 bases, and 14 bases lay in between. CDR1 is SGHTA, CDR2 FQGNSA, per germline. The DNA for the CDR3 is TGTGCCAGCAGCTTAGGATCAGGGGTACTGGCTTTCTTT. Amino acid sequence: CASSLGSGVLAFF. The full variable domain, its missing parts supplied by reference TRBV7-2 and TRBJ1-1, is GAGVSQSPSNKVTEKGKDVELRCDPISGHTALYWYRQSLGQGLEFLIYFQGNSAPDKSGLPSDRFSAERTGGSVSTLTIQRTQQEDSAVYLCASSLGSGVLAFFGQGTRLTVV.

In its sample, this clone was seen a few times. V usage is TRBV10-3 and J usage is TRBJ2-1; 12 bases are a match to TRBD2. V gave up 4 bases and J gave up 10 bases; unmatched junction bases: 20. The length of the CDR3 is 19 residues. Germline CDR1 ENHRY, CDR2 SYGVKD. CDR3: CAISGEEGLAGSYLREQFF. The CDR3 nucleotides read TGTGCCATCAGTGGGGAGGAGGGACTAGCGGGCTCTTATTTGCGGGAGCAGTTCTTC.

CDR3 loop: CASSQGLAGVDTQYF. CDR3 nucleotide sequence: TGCGCCAGCAGCCAAGGACTAGCGGGAGTCGATACGCAGTATTTT. This chain connects TRBV4-1 to TRBJ2-3; 12 nucleotides agree with TRBD2. Per germline, CDR1 MGHRA and CDR2 YSYEKL. The V segment lost 1 base and the J segment 6 bases; nucleotides outside the gene matches: 2. The CDR3 totals 15 residues.

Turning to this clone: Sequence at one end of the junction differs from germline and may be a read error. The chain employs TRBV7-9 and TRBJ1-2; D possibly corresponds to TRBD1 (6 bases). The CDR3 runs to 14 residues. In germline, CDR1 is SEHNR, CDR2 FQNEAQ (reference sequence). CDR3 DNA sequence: TGTTCCAGCAGCTCCTCGGGGACACCGTCTGACTCCACCTTC. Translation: CSSSSSGTPSDSTF.

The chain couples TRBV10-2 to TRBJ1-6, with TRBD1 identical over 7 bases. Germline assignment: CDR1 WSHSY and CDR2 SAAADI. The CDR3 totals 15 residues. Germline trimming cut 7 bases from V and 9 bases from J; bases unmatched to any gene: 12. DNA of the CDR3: TGCGCCAGCAAAACAGACACAGGGGTGGCTTCACCCCTCCACTTT. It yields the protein CASKTDTGVASPLHF.

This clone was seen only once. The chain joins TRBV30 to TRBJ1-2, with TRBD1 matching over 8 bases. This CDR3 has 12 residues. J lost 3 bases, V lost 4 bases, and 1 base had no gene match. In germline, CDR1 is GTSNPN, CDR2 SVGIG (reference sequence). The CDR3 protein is CAWTGGDYGYTF. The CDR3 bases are TGTGCCTGGACAGGGGGCGACTATGGCTACACCTTC.

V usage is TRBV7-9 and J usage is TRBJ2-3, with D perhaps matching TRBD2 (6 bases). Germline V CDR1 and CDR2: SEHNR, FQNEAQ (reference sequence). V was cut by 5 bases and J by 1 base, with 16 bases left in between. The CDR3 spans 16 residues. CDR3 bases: TGTGCCAGCAGCCCCCCCTCGGCTAGCGGCACAGATACGCAGTATTTT. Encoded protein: CASSPPSASGTDTQYF. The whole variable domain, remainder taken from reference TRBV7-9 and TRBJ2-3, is DTGVSQNPRHKITKRGQNVTFRCDPISEHNRLYWYRQTLGQGPEFLTYFQNEAQLEKSRLLSDRFSAERPKGSFSTLEIQRTEQGDSAMYLCASSPPSASGTDTQYFGPGTRLTVL.